Below are 21 T cell receptor beta chains sequenced from a single sample in a study of T cells expressing NK-cell markers. TCRdb re-called the 5' RACE reads and catalogs CDR3 proteins one per entry, DNA excluded. This sample's table reports some 450,000 distinct CDR3 sequences. Sequenced sample: blood T cells: a sorted CD56 or NKG2C T cell subset, CD4+ or CD8+ T cells, or bulk PBMC T cells (not recorded which). These receptors all stem from a woman aged 18 to 75 in good health.

The chain couples TRBV7-8 to TRBJ1-2. The CDR3 has 11 amino acids. CDR1 is SGHVS and CDR2 is FQNEAQ in the germline V gene. This CDR3 is CASGGVRGYTF.

J is TRBJ2-1 and V is TRBV11-2; TCRdb calls TRBD1, which cannot be checked without DNA. Germline lookup yields CDR1 SGHAT and CDR2 FQNNGV. CDR3 length equals 18 residues. The CDR3 loop reads CASSFSPGQGHPRNEQFF.

This chain's CDR3 is CSFTGVGETQYF. The chain couples TRBV29-1 to TRBJ2-5; checking the TCRdb D call of TRBD1 is not possible without DNA. The CDR3 is made up of 12 amino acids. CDR1 and CDR2 from the germline V gene are SQVTM and ANQGSEA.

This chain joins TRBV27 and TRBJ2-1; TCRdb lists TRBD2, though no DNA is available to test this call. CDR1 is MNHEY and CDR2 is SMNVEV in the germline V gene (reference sequence). The CDR3 contains 18 residues. The CDR3 reads CASSLILAGGIGMAEQFF.

The genes are TRBV24-1 and TRBJ2-1; TCRdb returns TRBD1, unconfirmable since there is no DNA. This CDR3 region has 16 residues. CDR1 and CDR2 (germline): KGHDR, SFDVKD. CDR3 sequence reads: CATSEGGGETYNEQFF.

The gene calls are TRBV5-1 and TRBJ2-1. This CDR3 has 15 amino acids. Germline V gene data show CDR1 as SGHRS and CDR2 as YFSETQ. CDR3 loop: CASSEGPSSYNEQFF.

This chain joins TRBV20-1 and TRBJ2-3. The CDR3 has 13 amino acids. Germline lookup yields CDR1 DFQATT and CDR2 SNEGSKA (reference sequence). The CDR3 sequence is CSASEGSTDTQYF.

The V call is TRBV5-6, the J call TRBJ1-2. The CDR3 has 13 amino acids. CDR1 is SGHDT and CDR2 is YYEEEE in the germline V gene. CDR3 protein: CASRNNKNYGYTF.

The chain carries TRBV6-2 or TRBV6-3 and TRBJ2-1; TCRdb's D call, TRBD2, is unchecked because there is no DNA. The CDR3 loop spans 16 amino acids. The germline V gene has CDR1 MNHEY and CDR2 SVGEGT. CDR3 sequence: CASKSQARGTSGRQFF.

CDR3 loop: CATSKTGDWETQYF. The chain employs TRBV15 and TRBJ2-5; with no DNA, the TCRdb D assignment of TRBD1 cannot be verified. Germline V gene lookup returns CDR1 LNHNV and CDR2 YYDKDF (reference sequence). The CDR3 is 14 amino acids.

CDR3 sequence: CASSSLGAFEAFF. The chain employs TRBV7-2 and TRBJ1-1; TCRdb calls TRBD1, which cannot be checked without DNA. CDR3 length: 13 amino acids. CDR1 and CDR2 from the germline V gene are SGHTA and FQGNSA.

This chain connects TRBV6-1 to TRBJ1-2; TCRdb gives TRBD1 as the D gene, but with no DNA this cannot be confirmed. Germline V gene lookup returns CDR1 MNHNS and CDR2 SASEGT. This CDR3 comprises 14 residues. This CDR3 reads CASHLETGGYGYTF.

The chain uses TRBV5-6 and TRBJ1-4; TCRdb lists TRBD1, though no DNA is available to test this call. Germline values: CDR1 SGHDT, CDR2 YYEEEE. The CDR3 extends over 15 amino acids. This CDR3 is CASSLEAYRDEKLFF.

The chain combines TRBV20-1 with TRBJ2-3; TCRdb's D gene call, TRBD2, goes unchecked for lack of DNA. Germline V CDR1 and CDR2: DFQATT, SNEGSKA (reference sequence). The CDR3 consists of 11 residues. The CDR3 sequence: CSAWTTDTQYF.

The chain carries TRBV7-2 and TRBJ2-2; the TCRdb D gene call, TRBD2, has no DNA to confirm it. The CDR3 length is 18 residues. Germline values: CDR1 SGHTA, CDR2 FQGNSA. This CDR3 is CASSLRVPGLAGVVELFF.

This chain links TRBV27 with TRBJ1-1; TCRdb's D call of TRBD1 is untestable without DNA. The germline V gene encodes CDR1 MNHEY and CDR2 SMNVEV (reference sequence). CDR3 length equals 17 residues. The CDR3 is CASSFLYPDRVSAEAFF.

The J gene is TRBJ2-1, the V gene TRBV27. Germline assignment: CDR1 MNHEY and CDR2 SMNVEV (reference sequence). The CDR3 runs to 13 residues. This CDR3 reads CASSYLPFVGQFF.

CDR3 in amino acids: CASSRRGARGPFTGELFF. The genes are TRBV11-2 and TRBJ2-2; TCRdb selects TRBD1, and the lack of DNA leaves this call unchecked. The CDR3 totals 18 residues. Germline CDR1 is SGHAT and CDR2 is FQNNGV.

The chain carries TRBV3-1 and TRBJ1-6. The CDR3 extends over 17 amino acids. The germline CDR1 and CDR2 sequences are LGHDT and YNNKEL (reference sequence). The CDR3 region is CASSGGRTEGRNSPLHF.

The CDR3 region is CASSRGTVRYEQYF. J is TRBJ2-7 and V is TRBV7-8; the D call of TRBD1 rests on TCRdb alone, since no DNA is present to check it. Germline V gene lookup returns CDR1 SGHVS and CDR2 FQNEAQ. The CDR3 length is 14 residues. The complete variable domain, with remaining parts taken from reference TRBV7-8 and TRBJ2-7, reads GAGVSQSPRYKVAKRGQDVALRCDPISGHVSLFWYQQALGQGPEFLTYFQNEAQLDKSGLPSDRFFAERPEGSVSTLKIQRTQQEDSAVYLCASSRGTVRYEQYFGPGTRLTVT.

The rearrangement joins TRBV29-1 to TRBJ1-1. The CDR3 runs 13 residues. From germline, CDR1 is SQVTM and CDR2 ANQGSEA. The CDR3 protein is CSVDGGLNTEAFF.